The present entry profiles one TCR beta chain with its context. The antigen remains unidentified. The CDR3 has 16 amino acids. Germline CDR1 is MNHNS and CDR2 is SASEGT. Trimming cost V 2 bases and J 2 bases, with 14 bases left between them. The sample originates from a study of shared clonotypes between healthy human individuals. About the research overall: There were three CD4 naive, three CD4 memory, two CD8 naive and one CD8 memory plates per donor. Overall study findings and caveats: Although depth was large, rarefaction showed that sequencing of the sorted subsets was incomplete.

TCRdb's table, derived via immunoSEQ multiplex PCR, lists solely in-frame clones and lacks some. The sample lists a few million clones, just over 90% occurring once. The sequenced material came from naive CD4+ T cells sorted from blood. Subset of the sample: CD45RA+ positively selected. The chain links TRBV6-1 to TRBJ2-3; tentatively, D is TRBD2 (6 bases). The TCR comes from a young man in good health. The CDR3, as DNA: TGTGCCAGCAGTGAATACCCGGGACTGGACACAGATACGCAGTATTTT. Residues: CASSEYPGLDTDTQYF.